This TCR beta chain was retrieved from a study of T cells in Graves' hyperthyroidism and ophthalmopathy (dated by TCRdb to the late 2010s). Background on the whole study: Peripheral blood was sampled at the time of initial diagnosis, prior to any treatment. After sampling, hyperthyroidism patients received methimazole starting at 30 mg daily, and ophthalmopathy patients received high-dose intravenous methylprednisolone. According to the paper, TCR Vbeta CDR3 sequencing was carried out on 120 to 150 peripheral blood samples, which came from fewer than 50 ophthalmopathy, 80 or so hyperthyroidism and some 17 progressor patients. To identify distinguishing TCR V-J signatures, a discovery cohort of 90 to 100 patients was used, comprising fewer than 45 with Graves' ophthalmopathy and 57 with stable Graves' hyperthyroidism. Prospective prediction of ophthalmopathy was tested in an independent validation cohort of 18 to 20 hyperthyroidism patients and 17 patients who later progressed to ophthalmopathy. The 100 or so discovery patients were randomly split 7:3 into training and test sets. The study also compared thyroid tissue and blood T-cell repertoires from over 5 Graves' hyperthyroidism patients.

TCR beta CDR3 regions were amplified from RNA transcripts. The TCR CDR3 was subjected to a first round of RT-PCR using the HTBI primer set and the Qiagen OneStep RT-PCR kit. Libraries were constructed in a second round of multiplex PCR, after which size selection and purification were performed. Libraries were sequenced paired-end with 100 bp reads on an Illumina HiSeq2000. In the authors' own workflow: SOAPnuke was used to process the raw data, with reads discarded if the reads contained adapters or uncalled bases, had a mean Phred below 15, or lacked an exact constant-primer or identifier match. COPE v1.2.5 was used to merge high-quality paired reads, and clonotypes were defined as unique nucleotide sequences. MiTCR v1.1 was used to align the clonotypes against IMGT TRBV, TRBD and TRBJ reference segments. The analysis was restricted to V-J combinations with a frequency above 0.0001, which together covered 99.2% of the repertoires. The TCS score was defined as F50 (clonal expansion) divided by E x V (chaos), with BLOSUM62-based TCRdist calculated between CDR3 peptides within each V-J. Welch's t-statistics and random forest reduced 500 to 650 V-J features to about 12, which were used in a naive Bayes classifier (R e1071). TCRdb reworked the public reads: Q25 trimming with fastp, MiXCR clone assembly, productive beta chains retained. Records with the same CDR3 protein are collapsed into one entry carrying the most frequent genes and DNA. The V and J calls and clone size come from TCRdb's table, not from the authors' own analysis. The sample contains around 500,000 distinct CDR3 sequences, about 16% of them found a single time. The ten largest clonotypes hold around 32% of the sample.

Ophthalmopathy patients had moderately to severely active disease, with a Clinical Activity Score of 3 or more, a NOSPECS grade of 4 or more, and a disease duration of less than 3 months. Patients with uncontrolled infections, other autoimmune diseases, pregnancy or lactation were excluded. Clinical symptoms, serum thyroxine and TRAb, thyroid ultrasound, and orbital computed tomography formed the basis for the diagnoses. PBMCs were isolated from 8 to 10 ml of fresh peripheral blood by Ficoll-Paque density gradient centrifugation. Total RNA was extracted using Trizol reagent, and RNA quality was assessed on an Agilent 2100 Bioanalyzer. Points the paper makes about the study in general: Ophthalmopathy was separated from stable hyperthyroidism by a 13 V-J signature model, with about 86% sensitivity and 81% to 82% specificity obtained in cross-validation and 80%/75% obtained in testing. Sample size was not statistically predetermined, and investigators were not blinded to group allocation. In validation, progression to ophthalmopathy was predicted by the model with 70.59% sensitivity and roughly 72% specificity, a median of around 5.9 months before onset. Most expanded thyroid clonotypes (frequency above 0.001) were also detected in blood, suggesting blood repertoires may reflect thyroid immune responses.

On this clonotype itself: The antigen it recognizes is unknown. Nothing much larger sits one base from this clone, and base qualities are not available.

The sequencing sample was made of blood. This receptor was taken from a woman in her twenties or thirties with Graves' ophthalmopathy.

The CDR3 region has the sequence CASSSSLAGEYNEQFF. Read as DNA, the sequence is TGTGCCAGCAGTTCCTCTCTAGCGGGAGAATACAATGAGCAGTTCTTC. This sequence uses TRBV28 and TRBJ2-1, with 10 bases matching TRBD2. From V the trimming removes 4 bases and from J it removes 4 bases, while the gene matches leave 7 bases of the junction unaccounted for. Including the terminal cysteine and phenylalanine, the CDR3 comprises 16 residues. Kept here is only the CDR3 DNA, which spans 48 bases and is read in frame from base 1. CDR1 MDHEN and CDR2 SYDVKM are derived from the germline V gene.